Each of the 7 T cell receptor beta chains below was sequenced from the same sample in a study of blood T cell dynamics during melanoma immunotherapy. Documented time point: week 3, after first cycle of checkpoint inhibitor. Method: immunoSEQ multiplex PCR; TCRdb's copy keeps in-frame clones and lacks some. Found here are more than 12,000 clones, 80% to 95% of them singletons; the top ten hold approximately 0.92%. The specimen was blood, collected from a patient treated with checkpoint blockade. These receptors were collected from a human donor with melanoma.

CDR3 nucleotide sequence: TGTGCCAGCAGCTTAGATGACCTCACGGGGACCCAGTACTTC. Residues: CASSLDDLTGTQYF. The genes are TRBV11-3 and TRBJ2-5; no definite D call. The germline gives CDR1 SGHNT, CDR2 YENEEA. Trimming left V 0 bases short and J 7 bases short, with 12 bases between. The CDR3 consists of 14 residues.

J is TRBJ1-3 and V is TRBV10-2; tentatively, D is TRBD1 (6 bases). The germline gives CDR1 WSHSY, CDR2 SAAADI. This CDR3 is 15 amino acids long. V was cut by 5 bases and J by 0 bases, with 11 bases left in between. The CDR3 DNA sequence: TGCGCCAGCAGTTCAGGGGATAGCTCTGGAAACACCATATATTTT. Protein sequence: CASSSGDSSGNTIYF.

The chain has TRBV4-1 and TRBJ2-1; D ambiguous. The CDR3 length is 16 residues. Between the trimmed V and J ends, which lost 4 bases and 1 base, there was a span of 14 bases. Germline lookup yields CDR1 MGHRA and CDR2 YSYEKL. The CDR3 protein is CASSPDWMGSYNEQFF. The CDR3 coding sequence is TGCGCCAGCAGCCCCGACTGGATGGGTTCCTACAATGAGCAGTTCTTC.

This clone came up once. The chain is built from TRBV2 and TRBJ2-4, with unresolved D. In germline, CDR1 is SNHLY, CDR2 FYNNEI. This CDR3 has 13 residues. V lost 4 bases to trimming and J lost 2 bases, with 6 bases between them. The CDR3 DNA follows: TGTGCCAGCAGTGTTGGATCCAAAAACATTCAGTACTTC. Its translation is CASSVGSKNIQYF. Together with reference TRBV2 and TRBJ2-4, the CDR3 gives the full variable domain: EPEVTQTPSHQVTQMGQEVILRCVPISNHLYFYWYRQILGQKVEFLVSFYNNEISEKSEIFDDQFSVERPDGSNFTLKIRSTKLEDSAMYFCASSVGSKNIQYFGAGTRLSVL.

This clone was seen only once. The chain employs TRBV9 and TRBJ2-3; perhaps TRBD2 as D (6 bases). The V gene's germline CDR1 is SGDLS and CDR2 YYNGEE. V lost 0 bases to trimming and J lost 6 bases, with 11 bases between them. The CDR3 is 14 amino acids. DNA of the CDR3: TGTGCCAGCAGCGTAGCCACACTAGCTGATACGCAGTATTTT. It codes for CASSVATLADTQYF.

V gene TRBV5-6 combines with J gene TRBJ1-3; possible D gene TRBD1, 6 bases. This CDR3 contains 15 residues. In germline, CDR1 is SGHDT, CDR2 YYEEEE. Trimming took off 4 bases at V and 0 bases at J, with 11 bases between the two ends. The CDR3 sequence: CASSDRDTSGNTIYF. The CDR3 DNA sequence: TGTGCCAGCAGCGACCGGGACACCTCTGGAAACACCATATATTTT. The full variable domain, in which reference TRBV5-6 and TRBJ1-3 provide the parts outside the CDR3, is DAGVTQSPTHLIKTRGQQVTLRCSPKSGHDTVSWYQQALGQGPQFIFQYYEEEERQRGNFPDRFSGHQFPNYSSELNVNALLLGDSALYLCASSDRDTSGNTIYFGEGSWLTVV.

The V call is TRBV18, the J call TRBJ2-1, with D unresolved. Germline CDR1 and CDR2: KGHSH and LQKENI. The CDR3 consists of 16 residues. V shed 3 bases and J shed 0 bases, with 12 bases lying between them. The CDR3 DNA reads as TGTGCCAGCTCACCGTCCTACGTAACCTCCTACAATGAGCAGTTCTTC. Protein sequence: CASSPSYVTSYNEQFF.